These 10 T cell receptor beta chains were sequenced from one sample in a study of patients and donors after allogeneic stem cell transplantation. TCRdb re-analysed the RT-PCR reads in MiXCR, keeping a single row per CDR3 protein. This sample has roughly 230,000 distinct CDR3 sequences, with 12% to 15% found just once. Sequenced material: blood, either unsorted or a sorted T cell fraction (not recorded which). The receptors shown here come from a human donor who was either an allogeneic HSCT recipient or a stem cell or donor lymphocyte infusion donor (not recorded which). It is not recorded whose cells these are; they may come from a transplant donor.

This clonotype has a handful of counts. The chain combines TRBV28 with TRBJ2-2; possibly TRBD1 for D (7 bases). CDR3 length equals 15 residues. Germline values: CDR1 MDHEN, CDR2 SYDVKM. The V and J ends lost 3 bases and 5 bases respectively, with 13 bases between them. CDR3 coding DNA: TGTGCCAGCAGTTTCCGCAGGGGGAGGACCGGGGAGCTGTTTTTT. Protein: CASSFRRGRTGELFF.

The chain uses TRBV11-2 and TRBJ2-5; 11 bases align to TRBD2. Germline lookup yields CDR1 SGHAT and CDR2 FQNNGV. This CDR3 has 18 residues. After removal of 0 bases from V and 5 bases from J, the junction contained 11 bases not matched to a gene. CDR3: CASSLDSSTSGGVETQYF. The CDR3 DNA is TGTGCCAGCAGCTTAGATTCGTCCACTAGCGGGGGTGTTGAGACCCAGTACTTC.

The chain carries TRBV10-3 and TRBJ2-7, with D possibly being TRBD1 or TRBD2 (5 bases each). Trimming removed 2 bases at V and 3 bases at J, with 11 bases between. Germline-derived CDR1 and CDR2 are ENHRY and SYGVKD. This CDR3 contains 14 residues. The CDR3: CAISERDRDYEQYF. In DNA form, the CDR3 reads TGTGCCATCAGTGAGCGGGACCGAGACTACGAGCAGTACTTC.

This chain uses TRBV7-9 with TRBJ1-2, with 7 nucleotides matching TRBD1. Trimming cost V 1 base and J 4 bases; bases outside gene matches: 6. The V gene's germline CDR1 is SEHNR and CDR2 FQNEAQ (reference sequence). CDR3 size: 15 residues. This chain's CDR3 is CASSLGAGGSYGYTF. DNA for the CDR3: TGTGCCAGCAGCTTAGGGGCAGGGGGAAGCTATGGCTACACCTTC.

The sample holds many counts of this clonotype. This chain joins TRBV7-8 and TRBJ2-4; 12 nucleotides line up with TRBD2. The CDR3 loop spans 18 amino acids. J was trimmed by 7 bases and V by 3 bases; bases with no gene match: 13. Germline-derived CDR1 and CDR2 are SGHVS and FQNEAQ. The CDR3 here is CASSFTSGTSGPRNIQYF. The CDR3 bases are TGTGCCAGCAGCTTCACGTCCGGGACTAGCGGGCCGAGGAACATTCAGTACTTC. Filled out from reference TRBV7-8 and TRBJ2-4, the complete variable domain reads GAGVSQSPRYKVAKRGQDVALRCDPISGHVSLFWYQQALGQGPEFLTYFQNEAQLDKSGLPSDRFFAERPEGSVSTLKIQRTQQEDSAVYLCASSFTSGTSGPRNIQYFGAGTRLSVL.

The chain joins TRBV5-1 to TRBJ2-1, with 13 bases aligning to TRBD2. The CDR3 runs 12 residues. The germline CDR1 and CDR2 sequences are SGHRS and YFSETQ. The junction had 5 bases not matched to a gene; V was cut back by 6 bases and J by 14 bases. CDR3 DNA: TGCGCCAGCACTACTAGCGGGAGGGTGAAGTTCTTC. As protein: CASTTSGRVKFF.

This clonotype was detected only a few times. The rearrangement joins TRBV20-1 to TRBJ2-1; 10 bases line up with TRBD2. Germline CDR1 and CDR2: DFQATT and SNEGSKA (reference sequence). CDR3 length: 16 amino acids. The ends lost 4 bases at V and 6 bases at J; junction bases unmatched: 12. CDR3 in DNA: TGCAGTGCTAAAGACCAGCGGGGGGGGCCCCTCAATGAGCAGTTCTTC. Protein: CSAKDQRGGPLNEQFF.

This clonotype came up a few times. The genes are TRBV6-5 and TRBJ1-1; D gene uncertain. This CDR3 contains 14 residues. Germline V gene lookup returns CDR1 MNHEY and CDR2 SVGAGI. V lost 0 bases and J lost 2, with 7 bases in between. The CDR3 region has the DNA TGTGCCAGCAGTTACTCTAGGGTCAACACTGAAGCTTTCTTT. Its translation: CASSYSRVNTEAFF.

This clonotype was seen more than once but under ten times. This chain links TRBV6-6 with TRBJ1-2; 9 nucleotides match TRBD1. The V and J ends lost 5 bases and 8 bases, in that order; junction bases with no gene match: 6. The CDR3 extends over 13 amino acids. Germline V gene data show CDR1 as MNHNY and CDR2 as SVGAGI (reference sequence). In nucleotides, the CDR3 is TGTGCCAGCAGTGCAGACAGGGGGTCCGGCTACACCTTC. Its translation: CASSADRGSGYTF.

The rearrangement joins TRBV4-2 to TRBJ2-1, with 7 bases fitting TRBD2. CDR1 is LGHNA, CDR2 YNFKEQ, per germline. CDR3 length equals 19 residues. Germline trimming cut 1 base from V and 7 bases from J; bases unmatched to any gene: 19. In DNA, the CDR3 is TGTGCCAGCAGCCAAGTAGGAGGACCGGGACTAAGATCAGAGAATGAGCAGTTCTTC. Translated: CASSQVGGPGLRSENEQFF.